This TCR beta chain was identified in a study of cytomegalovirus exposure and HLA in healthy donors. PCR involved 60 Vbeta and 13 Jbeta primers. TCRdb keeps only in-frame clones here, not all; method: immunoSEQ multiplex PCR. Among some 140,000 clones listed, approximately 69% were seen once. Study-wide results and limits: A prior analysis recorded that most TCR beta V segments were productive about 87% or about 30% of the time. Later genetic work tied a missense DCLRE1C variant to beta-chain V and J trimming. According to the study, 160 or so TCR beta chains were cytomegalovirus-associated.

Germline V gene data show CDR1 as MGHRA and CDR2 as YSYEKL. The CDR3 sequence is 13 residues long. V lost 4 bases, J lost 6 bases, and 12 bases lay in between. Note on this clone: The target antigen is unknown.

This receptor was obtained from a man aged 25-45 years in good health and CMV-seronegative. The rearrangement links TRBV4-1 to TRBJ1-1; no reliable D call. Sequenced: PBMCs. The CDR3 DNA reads TGCGCCAGCAGCCCTAATACGCTAGCTGAAGCTTTCTTT. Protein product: CASSPNTLAEAFF.